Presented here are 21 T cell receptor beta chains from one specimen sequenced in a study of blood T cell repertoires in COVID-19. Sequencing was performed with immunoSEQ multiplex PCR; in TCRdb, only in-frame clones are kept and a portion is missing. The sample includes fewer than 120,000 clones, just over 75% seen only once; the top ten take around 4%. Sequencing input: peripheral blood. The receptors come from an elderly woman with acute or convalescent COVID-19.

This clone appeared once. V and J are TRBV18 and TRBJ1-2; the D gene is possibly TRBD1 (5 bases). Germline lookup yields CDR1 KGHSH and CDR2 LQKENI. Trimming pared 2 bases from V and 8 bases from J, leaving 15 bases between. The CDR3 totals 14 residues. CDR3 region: CASSPTTSGVGYTF. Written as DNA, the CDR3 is TGTGCCAGCTCACCAACCACGTCGGGGGTGGGCTACACCTTC.

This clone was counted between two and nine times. For the CDR3, the DNA is TGTGCCAGTAGGAACAGGGGGCTCGGTGGCTACACCTTC. Translating gives CASRNRGLGGYTF. This chain connects TRBV19 to TRBJ1-2, with TRBD1 identical over 9 bases. The CDR3 extends over 13 amino acids. V shed 6 bases, J shed 7 bases, and the junction held 6 bases outside the gene matches. The germline CDR1 and CDR2 sequences are LNHDA and SQIVND (reference sequence).

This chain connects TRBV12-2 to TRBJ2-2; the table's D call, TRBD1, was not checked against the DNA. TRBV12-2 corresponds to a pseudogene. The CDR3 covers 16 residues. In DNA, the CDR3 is TGTGCAAGTCGCTTATACCGACAGGGACCCACCGGGGAGCTGTTTTTT. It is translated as CASRLYRQGPTGELFF.

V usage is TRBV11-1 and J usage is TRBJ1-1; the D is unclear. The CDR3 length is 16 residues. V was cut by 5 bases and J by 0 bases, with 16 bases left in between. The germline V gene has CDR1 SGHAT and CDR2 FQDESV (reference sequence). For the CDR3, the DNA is TGTGCCAGCAGCGCCCGTAACAGTTTCATGAACACTGAAGCTTTCTTT. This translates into CASSARNSFMNTEAFF.

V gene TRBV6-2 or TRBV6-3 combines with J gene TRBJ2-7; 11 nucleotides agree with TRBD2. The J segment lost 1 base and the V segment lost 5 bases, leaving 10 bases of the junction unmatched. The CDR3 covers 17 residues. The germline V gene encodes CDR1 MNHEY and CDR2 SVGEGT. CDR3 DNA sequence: TGTGCCAGCAGTCAGTCGCAGGGACTAGCGGTTTCCTACGAGCAGTACTTC. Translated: CASSQSQGLAVSYEQYF.

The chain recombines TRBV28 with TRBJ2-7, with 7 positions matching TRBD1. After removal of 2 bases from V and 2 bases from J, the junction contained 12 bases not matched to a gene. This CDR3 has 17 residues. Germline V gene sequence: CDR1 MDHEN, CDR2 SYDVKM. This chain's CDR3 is CASSLPPPGTATYEQYF. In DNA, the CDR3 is TGTGCCAGCAGTTTACCCCCCCCCGGGACAGCCACCTACGAGCAGTACTTC.

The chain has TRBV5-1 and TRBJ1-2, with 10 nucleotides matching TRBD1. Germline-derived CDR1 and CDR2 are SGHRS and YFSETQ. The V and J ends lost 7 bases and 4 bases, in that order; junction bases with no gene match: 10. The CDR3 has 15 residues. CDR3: CASQKGTGEFYGYTF. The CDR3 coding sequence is TGCGCCAGCCAAAAAGGGACAGGGGAATTCTATGGCTACACCTTC.

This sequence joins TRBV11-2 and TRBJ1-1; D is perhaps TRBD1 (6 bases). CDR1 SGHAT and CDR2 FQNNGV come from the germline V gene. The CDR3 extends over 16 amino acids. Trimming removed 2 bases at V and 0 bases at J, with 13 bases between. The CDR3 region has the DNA TGTGCCAGCAGCTTACGGACAGTCCCCATGAACACTGAAGCTTTCTTT. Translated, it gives CASSLRTVPMNTEAFF.

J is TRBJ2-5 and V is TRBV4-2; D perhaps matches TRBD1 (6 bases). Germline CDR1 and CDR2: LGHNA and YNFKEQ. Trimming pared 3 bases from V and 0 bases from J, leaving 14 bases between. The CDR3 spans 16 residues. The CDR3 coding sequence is TGTGCCAGCAGCCAGCAGGGGCCACCTCACCAAGAGACCCAGTACTTC. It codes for CASSQQGPPHQETQYF.

The CDR3 here is CASSLFYYCICNQPQHF. The CDR3 DNA reads as TGTGCCAGCAGCCTCTTTTATTACTGTATATGCAATCAGCCCCAGCATTTT. The J gene is TRBJ1-5, the V gene TRBV27, with unresolved D. From germline, CDR1 is MNHEY and CDR2 SMNVEV (reference sequence). This CDR3 spans 17 amino acids. V was cut by 6 bases and J by 2 bases, with 20 bases left in between.

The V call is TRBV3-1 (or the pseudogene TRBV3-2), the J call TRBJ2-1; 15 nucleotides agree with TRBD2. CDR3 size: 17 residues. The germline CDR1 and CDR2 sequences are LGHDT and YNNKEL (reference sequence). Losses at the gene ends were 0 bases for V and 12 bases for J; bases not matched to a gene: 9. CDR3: CASSQELGLAGGHGQFF. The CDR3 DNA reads TGTGCCAGCAGCCAAGAACTCGGACTAGCGGGGGGGCATGGGCAGTTCTTC.

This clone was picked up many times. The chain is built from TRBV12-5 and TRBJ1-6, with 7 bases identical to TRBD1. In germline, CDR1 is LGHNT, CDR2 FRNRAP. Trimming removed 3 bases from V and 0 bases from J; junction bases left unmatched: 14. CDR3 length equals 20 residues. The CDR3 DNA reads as TGTGCTAGTGGTTTCCATACAGCTCAGGGGGGTAGCTCCTATAATTCACCCCTCCACTTT. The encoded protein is CASGFHTAQGGSSYNSPLHF.

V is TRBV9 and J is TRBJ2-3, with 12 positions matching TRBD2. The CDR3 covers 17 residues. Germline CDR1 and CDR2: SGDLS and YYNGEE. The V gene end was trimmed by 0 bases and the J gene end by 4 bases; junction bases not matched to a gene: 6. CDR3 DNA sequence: TGTGCCAGCAGCGTAGCGCATCTAGCGGGAGGGTCAGATACGCAGTATTTT. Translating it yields CASSVAHLAGGSDTQYF.

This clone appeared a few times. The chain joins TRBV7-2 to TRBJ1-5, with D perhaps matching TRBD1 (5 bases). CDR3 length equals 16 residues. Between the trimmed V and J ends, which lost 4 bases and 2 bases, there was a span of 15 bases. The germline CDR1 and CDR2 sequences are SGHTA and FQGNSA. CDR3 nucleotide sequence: TGTGCCAGCAGCTCGGACATCTCAATGGGCAATCAGCCCCAGCATTTT. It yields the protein CASSSDISMGNQPQHF.

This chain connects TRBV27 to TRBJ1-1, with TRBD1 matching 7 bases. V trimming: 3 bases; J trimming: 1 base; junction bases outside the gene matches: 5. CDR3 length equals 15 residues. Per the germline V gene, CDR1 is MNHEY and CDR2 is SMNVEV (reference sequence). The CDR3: CASSFQDRRNTEAFF. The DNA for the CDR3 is TGTGCCAGCAGTTTCCAGGACAGGAGGAACACTGAAGCTTTCTTT.

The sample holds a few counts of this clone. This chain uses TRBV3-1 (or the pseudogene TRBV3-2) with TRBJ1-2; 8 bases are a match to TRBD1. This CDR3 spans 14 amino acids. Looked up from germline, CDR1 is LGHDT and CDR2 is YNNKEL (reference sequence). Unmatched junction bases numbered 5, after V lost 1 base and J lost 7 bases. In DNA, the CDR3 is TGTGCCAGCAGCCAAGGGACAGGGATGGTTGGCTACACCTTC. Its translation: CASSQGTGMVGYTF.

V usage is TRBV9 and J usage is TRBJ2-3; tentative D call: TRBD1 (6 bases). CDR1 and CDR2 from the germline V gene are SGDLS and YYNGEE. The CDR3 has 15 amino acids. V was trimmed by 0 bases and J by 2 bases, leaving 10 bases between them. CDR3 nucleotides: TGTGCCAGCAGCGTAGCAGGGGACCACACAGATACGCAGTATTTT. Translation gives CASSVAGDHTDTQYF.

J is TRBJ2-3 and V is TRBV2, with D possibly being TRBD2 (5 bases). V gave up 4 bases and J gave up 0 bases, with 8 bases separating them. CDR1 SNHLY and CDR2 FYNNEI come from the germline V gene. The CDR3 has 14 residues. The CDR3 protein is CASSADWSTDTQYF. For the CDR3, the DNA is TGTGCCAGCAGTGCGGACTGGAGCACAGATACGCAGTATTTT.

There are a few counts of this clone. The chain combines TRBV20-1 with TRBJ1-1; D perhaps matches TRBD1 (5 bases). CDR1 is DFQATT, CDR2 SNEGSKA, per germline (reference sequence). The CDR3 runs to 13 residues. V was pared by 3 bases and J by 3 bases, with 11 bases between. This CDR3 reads CSASEGRDTEAFF. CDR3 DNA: TGCAGTGCTAGTGAGGGGAGGGACACTGAAGCTTTCTTT.

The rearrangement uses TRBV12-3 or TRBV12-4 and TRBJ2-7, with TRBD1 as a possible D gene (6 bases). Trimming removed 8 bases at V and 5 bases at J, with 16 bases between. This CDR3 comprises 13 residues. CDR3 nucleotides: TGTGCCAGCGGGGGCAACAGGGTGAACGAGCAGTACTTC. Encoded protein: CASGGNRVNEQYF.

The CDR3, as DNA: TGCGCCAGCAGCTTGGCCCCCTTAGCGAGGGAATACAATGAGCAGTTCTTC. Its protein is CASSLAPLAREYNEQFF. The V gene is TRBV5-1, the J gene TRBJ2-1; tentatively, D is TRBD2 (5 bases). V was shortened by 0 bases and J by 4 bases, with 17 bases between the two germline ends. Per germline, CDR1 SGHRS and CDR2 YFSETQ. This CDR3 is 17 amino acids long.